The 29 T cell receptor beta chains below come from one sample, sequenced in a study of shared clonotypes between healthy human individuals (dated by TCRdb to between 2020 and 2021). Receptor libraries were prepared by the immunoSEQ multiplex PCR assay. The source is immuneACCESS, and TCRdb retained only in-frame sequences with V and J called. Part of the clones is not carried over; for the studies checked, unresolved V genes explain less than half of this, and the remainder is unexplained. The sample profile shows millions of clones; roughly 94% of them were found once. The top ten clonotypes cover about 0.13% of the sample. The sequencing input was naive CD4+ T cells sorted from blood. The sample's cell subset or site, from its label and the paper: CD45RA+ positively selected. These receptors originate from a young man in good health.

The rearrangement links TRBV30 to TRBJ1-2; possible D gene TRBD1, 5 bases. CDR3 length equals 15 residues. V lost 0 bases, J lost 4 bases, and 15 bases lay in between. In germline, CDR1 is GTSNPN, CDR2 SVGIG (reference sequence). CDR3 bases: TGTGCCTGGAGTGTAGTGGGGGGACGGAGCTATGGCTACACCTTC. This sequence encodes CAWSVVGGRSYGYTF.

Regarding this clone: The sample carries other DNA sequences with the same CDR3. This chain links TRBV5-1 with TRBJ1-4; D is perhaps TRBD1 (6 bases). The ends were cut back, 0 bases at V and 3 bases at J, with 6 bases in the middle. The length of the CDR3 is 14 residues. Germline V gives CDR1 SGHRS, CDR2 YFSETQ. The CDR3 loop reads CASSLDRANEKLFF. The CDR3 DNA reads as TGCGCCAGCAGCTTGGACAGGGCTAATGAAAAACTGTTTTTT.

This rearrangement joins TRBV10-3 to TRBJ1-5, with D maybe TRBD1 (5 bases). Germline V CDR1 and CDR2: ENHRY, SYGVKD. V was cut by 10 bases and J by 0 bases, with 13 bases left in between. CDR3 length: 14 amino acids. CDR3 amino acids: CATAGTYSNQPQHF. For the CDR3, the DNA is TGTGCCACCGCAGGGACCTATAGCAATCAGCCCCAGCATTTT.

This chain joins TRBV6-5 and TRBJ2-7, with D perhaps matching TRBD1 (6 bases). The germline V and J ends were trimmed by 7 bases and 3 bases, with 16 bases remaining between them. The germline CDR1 and CDR2 sequences are MNHEY and SVGAGI. The length of the CDR3 is 14 residues. CDR3 nucleotides: TGTGCCAGCAAGGGTCAGGGGATAGACTACGAGCAGTACTTC. Its translation is CASKGQGIDYEQYF.

This clone was detected once. The chain carries TRBV11-2 and TRBJ2-7, with D perhaps matching TRBD1 or TRBD2 (5 bases each). There are 17 residues in the CDR3. The V end lost 1 base, the J end lost 0 bases, and 16 bases lay between the germline ends. Germline V gives CDR1 SGHAT, CDR2 FQNNGV. This CDR3 is CASSLGGPGTVSYEQYF. The CDR3, as DNA: TGTGCCAGCAGCTTAGGAGGGCCAGGGACGGTCTCCTACGAGCAGTACTTC.

CDR3 DNA: TGTGCCAGCATGCTAAGAGGAGTCAGCACAGATACGCAGTATTTT. As protein: CASMLRGVSTDTQYF. The rearrangement links TRBV11-2 to TRBJ2-3, with D uncertain. There are 15 residues in the CDR3. Germline values: CDR1 SGHAT, CDR2 FQNNGV. The V gene lost 7 bases and the J gene lost 0 bases, with 14 bases spanning the gap.

The CDR3 region is CASSRRWGVAPHQYF. CDR3 coding DNA: TGTGCCAGCAGCCGACGTTGGGGGGTGGCTCCCCATCAGTACTTC. This chain uses TRBV11-1 with TRBJ2-4; tentatively, D is TRBD2 (6 bases). CDR3 size: 15 residues. Trimming shortened V by 5 bases and J by 12 bases, and 23 bases separated the two germline ends. Germline CDR1 reads SGHAT; CDR2 reads FQDESV (reference sequence).

This chain joins TRBV10-3 and TRBJ1-1; D not certain. CDR3 length: 13 amino acids. The V end was cut by 7 bases, the J end by 8 bases, with 17 bases between. Per germline, CDR1 ENHRY and CDR2 SYGVKD. In DNA, the CDR3 is TGTGCCATCACCGCGTCCTCTCTGGGGGAAGCTTTCTTT. Amino acid sequence: CAITASSLGEAFF.

The chain links TRBV5-4 to TRBJ2-5, with unresolved D. The germline CDR1 and CDR2 sequences are SGHNT and YYREEE (reference sequence). The CDR3 is 15 residues long. The V gene lost 0 bases and the J gene lost 3 bases, with 12 bases spanning the gap. In DNA, the CDR3 is TGTGCCAGCAGCTTGGACTCACAACGAGAAGAGACCCAGTACTTC. It specifies CASSLDSQREETQYF.

This chain uses TRBV5-6 with TRBJ2-7; 13 nucleotides align to TRBD2. CDR1 is SGHDT, CDR2 YYEEEE, per germline. The CDR3 totals 16 residues. V dropped 4 bases and J dropped 7; count of bases not matched to a gene: 11. The CDR3 DNA sequence: TGTGCCAGCAGCCGGACTAGCGGGAGTTGGATGGGGGAGCAGTACTTC. Protein: CASSRTSGSWMGEQYF.

The chain has TRBV5-1 and TRBJ2-7, with D possibly matching TRBD1 (6 bases). The CDR3 contains 14 residues. The V gene lost 4 bases and the J gene lost 1 base, with 12 bases spanning the gap. The germline V gene encodes CDR1 SGHRS and CDR2 YFSETQ. In DNA, the CDR3 is TGCGCCAGCAGCCTAACAGGGATATCCTACGAGCAGTACTTC. It translates to CASSLTGISYEQYF.

The genes are TRBV4-1 and TRBJ1-6; D is ambiguous. Germline lookup yields CDR1 MGHRA and CDR2 YSYEKL. Trimming took off 1 base at V and 7 bases at J, with 8 bases between the two ends. CDR3 length: 14 amino acids. CDR3: CASSQVGWNSPLHF. In DNA form, the CDR3 reads TGCGCCAGCAGCCAAGTAGGTTGGAATTCACCCCTCCACTTT.

The chain joins TRBV7-3 to TRBJ2-2; D is perhaps TRBD1 (5 bases). The germline gives CDR1 SGHTA, CDR2 FQGTGA. V was cut by 1 base and J by 4 bases, with 7 bases left in between. The CDR3 is 14 amino acids. CDR3 sequence reads: CASSLNGATGELFF. The CDR3 bases are TGTGCCAGCAGCTTAAATGGGGCCACCGGGGAGCTGTTTTTT.

This clone appeared a single time. The chain has TRBV7-2 and TRBJ1-5; the D is unclear. The germline gives CDR1 SGHTA, CDR2 FQGNSA. The CDR3 sequence is 16 residues long. V was clipped by 1 base and J by 0 bases, with 10 bases between them. The CDR3 DNA reads as TGTGCCAGCAGCTTAGAATACGGGAATAGCAATCAGCCCCAGCATTTT. Protein product: CASSLEYGNSNQPQHF.

This clone has a single count. The chain couples TRBV5-1 to TRBJ1-6; unclear D gene. The CDR3 length is 14 residues. The V and J ends lost 3 bases and 9 bases respectively, with 13 bases between them. Germline V gene data show CDR1 as SGHRS and CDR2 as YFSETQ. In nucleotides, the CDR3 is TGCGCCAGCAGCTCCTCACGGGCAGCTTCACCCCTCCACTTT. Translated, it gives CASSSSRAASPLHF.

The chain has TRBV5-1 and TRBJ2-7; D unclear. CDR3 size: 15 residues. The V end was cut by 5 bases, the J end by 0 bases, with 15 bases between. In germline, CDR1 is SGHRS, CDR2 YFSETQ. Here the CDR3 DNA reads TGCGCCAGCAGTCCTATGCCGAGCACCTCCTACGAGCAGTACTTC. Protein product: CASSPMPSTSYEQYF.

Details on this clone: A much larger clonotype is one base distant, so this may be a read error. The CDR3 ends on some other residue instead of the conserved phenylalanine or tryptophan, so this is likely a read error. The V and J genes are TRBV30 and TRBJ2-7, with 10 nucleotides matching TRBD1. This CDR3 has 14 amino acids. After removal of 5 bases from V and 4 bases from J, the junction contained 8 bases not matched to a gene. The germline CDR1 and CDR2 sequences are GTSNPN and SVGIG (reference sequence). The CDR3 DNA reads as TGTGCCTGGGATCCGGGACAGGGGATTTACGAGCAGTACTCC. Its protein product is CAWDPGQGIYEQYS.

This rearrangement joins TRBV10-1 to TRBJ2-1; either TRBD1 or TRBD2 may supply D (6 bases each). CDR3 length: 16 residues. Germline V gene data show CDR1 as WNHNN and CDR2 as SYGVQD (reference sequence). Trimming pared 0 bases from V and 0 bases from J, leaving 9 bases between. The CDR3 bases are TGCGCCAGCAGTGAGTCGAAGGGGGGCTCCTACAATGAGCAGTTCTTC. The encoded protein is CASSESKGGSYNEQFF.

The gene calls are TRBV28 and TRBJ1-3, with D hard to call. With 3 bases removed from V and 4 bases from J, the gap between germline ends came to 13 bases. The CDR3 is 15 residues long. The germline gives CDR1 MDHEN, CDR2 SYDVKM. CDR3 DNA: TGTGCCAGCAGTTTCGGACCGACCCGAGGAAACACCATATATTTT. Translating gives CASSFGPTRGNTIYF.

This clone was counted between two and nine times. Other DNA sequences from this sample encode an identical CDR3 as well. This chain links TRBV5-4 with TRBJ1-2; no definite D call. The CDR3 is made up of 14 amino acids. CDR1 SGHNT and CDR2 YYREEE come from the germline V gene (reference sequence). The V gene lost 0 bases and the J gene lost 2 bases, with 8 bases spanning the gap. The CDR3 is CASSLGPENYGYTF. The CDR3 DNA follows: TGTGCCAGCAGCTTGGGTCCGGAGAACTATGGCTACACCTTC.

This clone was counted a few times. The rearrangement links TRBV5-6 to TRBJ2-5, with D perhaps matching TRBD1 (5 bases). The CDR3 spans 15 residues. Germline V gives CDR1 SGHDT, CDR2 YYEEEE. Trimming took off 7 bases at V and 3 bases at J, with 19 bases between the two ends. The CDR3 protein is CASGIAWGSKETQYF. The CDR3 nucleotides read TGTGCCAGCGGCATAGCTTGGGGCAGTAAAGAGACCCAGTACTTC.

V and J are TRBV7-8 and TRBJ1-1; D is undetermined. This CDR3 has 15 residues. CDR1 and CDR2 (germline): SGHVS, FQNEAQ. V lost 2 bases and J lost 0, with 10 bases in between. Here the CDR3 DNA reads TGTGCCAGCAGCTTATATGGGCCGCTGAACACTGAAGCTTTCTTT. This sequence encodes CASSLYGPLNTEAFF.

A note on this clone: This sample includes further DNA sequences coding for the same CDR3. V is TRBV6-1 and J is TRBJ2-1; no reliable D call. Germline V gene sequence: CDR1 MNHNS, CDR2 SASEGT. Deletions cut 5 bases from V and 6 bases from J, with 2 bases between. The CDR3 extends over 10 amino acids. The CDR3 DNA reads TGTGCCAGCAGTTTCAATGAGCAGTTCTTC. It is translated as CASSFNEQFF.

The chain recombines TRBV11-2 with TRBJ2-1; 11 bases align to TRBD2. Germline trimming cut 5 bases from V and 10 bases from J; bases unmatched to any gene: 10. The CDR3 consists of 15 residues. Germline V gene data show CDR1 as SGHAT and CDR2 as FQNNGV. CDR3 DNA sequence: TGTGCCAGCAGCCTCGTAGCGGGAGGGGGCTGGGAGCAGTTCTTC. Protein: CASSLVAGGGWEQFF.

The V and J genes are TRBV6-1 and TRBJ1-2; D is undetermined. The germline gives CDR1 MNHNS, CDR2 SASEGT. V was trimmed by 1 base and J by 4 bases, leaving 7 bases between them. The CDR3 loop spans 13 amino acids. The CDR3 coding sequence is TGTGCCAGCAGTGAAGAAATCGGCTATGGCTACACCTTC. Protein product: CASSEEIGYGYTF.

The chain combines TRBV6-1 with TRBJ2-5, with 7 nucleotides matching TRBD2. The trim removed 5 bases at V and 4 bases at J, leaving 7 bases unmatched. CDR1 and CDR2 (germline): MNHNS, SASEGT. The CDR3 contains 14 residues. Written as DNA, the CDR3 is TGTGCCAGCAGTCGGGACTACTGGGGAGAGACCCAGTACTTC. Translated, it gives CASSRDYWGETQYF.

The genes are TRBV2 and TRBJ2-1; D call uncertain. V lost 7 bases, J lost 0 bases, and 13 bases lay in between. Germline lookup yields CDR1 SNHLY and CDR2 FYNNEI. CDR3 size: 15 residues. The CDR3 reads CASTLDPSSYNEQFF. CDR3 DNA: TGTGCCAGCACCCTGGACCCGAGCTCCTACAATGAGCAGTTCTTC.

V is TRBV7-3 and J is TRBJ1-4, with a weak D call TRBD1 (6 bases). In germline, CDR1 is SGHTA, CDR2 FQGTGA. V was cut by 2 bases and J by 5 bases, with 6 bases left in between. CDR3 size: 13 residues. The CDR3 nucleotides read TGTGCCAGCAGCTTAGGACAGAATGAAAAACTGTTTTTT. Its translation is CASSLGQNEKLFF. The full variable domain, with the rest looked up from reference TRBV7-3 and TRBJ1-4, is GAGVSQTPSNKVTEKGKYVELRCDPISGHTALYWYRQSLGQGPEFLIYFQGTGAADDSGLPNDRFFAVRPEGSVSTLKIQRTERGDSAVYLCASSLGQNEKLFFGSGTQLSVL.

The sample holds one count of this clone. This rearrangement joins TRBV11-2 to TRBJ2-3, with D perhaps matching TRBD1 (6 bases). The CDR3 loop spans 12 amino acids. The germline gives CDR1 SGHAT, CDR2 FQNNGV. V was pared by 4 bases and J by 12 bases, with 14 bases between. CDR3 DNA: TGTGCCAGCAGCTCACTCCAGGGGAGTCAGTATTTT. Protein product: CASSSLQGSQYF. Combining the CDR3 with reference TRBV11-2 and TRBJ2-3 gives the whole variable domain EAGVAQSPRYKIIEKRQSVAFWCNPISGHATLYWYQQILGQGPKLLIQFQNNGVVDDSQLPKDRFSAERLKGVDSTLKIQPAKLEDSAVYLCASSSLQGSQYFGPGTRLTVL.